A single sample is the source of the 2 T cell receptor beta chains below, sequenced in a study of blood T cells in healthy people across ages. Primed by a sample-barcoded 5' primer and a J-beta primer mix, a second PCR proceeded for about 6 to 12 cycles. Each CDR3 protein gets one entry after TCRdb re-called the 5' RACE reads with MiXCR. The table shows 710,000 or so distinct CDR3 sequences, with about a fifth occurring only once. Sequenced sample: blood. These receptors came from a man in his 70s in good health.

This clonotype occurred once. The V call is TRBV9, the J call TRBJ2-5; 7 nucleotides align to TRBD2. V dropped 0 bases and J dropped 5; count of bases not matched to a gene: 4. The CDR3 totals 14 residues. The germline gives CDR1 SGDLS, CDR2 YYNGEE. The CDR3, as DNA: TGTGCCAGCAGCGTAGGGACTAGAGCCGAGACCCAGTACTTC. Encoded protein: CASSVGTRAETQYF.

This clonotype was detected a few times. The J gene is TRBJ2-1, the V gene TRBV5-1; no definite D call. The J call may be wrong; the DNA end is better matched by TRBJ2-7. Germline CDR1 reads SGHRS; CDR2 reads YFSETQ. The CDR3 is made up of 13 amino acids. As DNA, the CDR3 is TGCGCCAGCAGCCCACAGAGACTCTACGAGCAGTACTTC. Translation gives CASSPQRLYEQYF.